Following are 22 T cell receptor beta chains from one sample sequenced in a study of blood T cell repertoires in COVID-19. TCRdb's table, derived via immunoSEQ multiplex PCR, lists solely in-frame clones and lacks some. The sample has about 200,000 clones, roughly 84% seen once. The sample consisted of peripheral blood. The receptor set was obtained from a woman over 75 with acute or convalescent COVID-19.

V gene TRBV13 combines with J gene TRBJ2-7, with 13 bases that match TRBD2. Germline V gene data show CDR1 as PRHDT and CDR2 as FYEKMQ (reference sequence). The CDR3 loop spans 16 amino acids. J lost 3 bases, V lost 5 bases, and 7 bases had no gene match. The CDR3 reads CASSELGTSGIYEQYF. CDR3 in DNA: TGTGCCAGCAGCGAATTAGGGACTAGCGGGATCTACGAGCAGTACTTC.

The chain employs TRBV7-8 and TRBJ1-1; 10 bases are a match to TRBD1. Germline loops: CDR1 SGHVS, CDR2 FQNEAQ. The CDR3 is 13 amino acids. V dropped 6 bases and J dropped 9; count of bases not matched to a gene: 7. This CDR3 is CASRPTTGGQAFF. The CDR3 region has the DNA TGTGCCAGCAGGCCAACGACAGGGGGCCAAGCTTTCTTT.

V is TRBV6-1 and J is TRBJ1-1; possibly TRBD1 for D (5 bases). The CDR3 spans 15 residues. V lost 0 bases and J 2 bases, leaving 10 bases between the germline ends. The V gene's germline CDR1 is MNHNS and CDR2 SASEGT. CDR3 nucleotide sequence: TGTGCCAGCAGTGAAGCCGGCAGGGCTAACACTGAAGCTTTCTTT. It translates to CASSEAGRANTEAFF.

This chain connects TRBV15 to TRBJ2-1, with D possibly matching TRBD2 (5 bases). The CDR3 totals 14 residues. Germline V CDR1 and CDR2: LNHNV, YYDKDF (reference sequence). Trimming left V 0 bases short and J 9 bases short, with 12 bases between. CDR3 protein: CATSRDQASSEQFF. DNA of the CDR3: TGTGCCACCAGCAGAGATCAGGCTAGCTCTGAGCAGTTCTTC. Full variable domain (missing parts from reference TRBV15 and TRBJ2-1): DAMVIQNPRYQVTQFGKPVTLSCSQTLNHNVMYWYQQKSSQAPKLLFHYYDKDFNNEADTPDNFQSRRPNTSFCFLDIRSPGLGDTAMYLCATSRDQASSEQFFGPGTRLTVL.

There are a few counts of this clone. CDR3 nucleotides: TGTGCCAGCAGCTATTTGACAGGGAGCCGTAATTCACCCCTCCACTTT. Protein: CASSYLTGSRNSPLHF. J is TRBJ1-6 and V is TRBV7-9, with TRBD1 matching 7 bases. Germline CDR1 SEHNR, CDR2 FQNEAQ (reference sequence). Trimming removed 4 bases from V and 6 bases from J; junction bases left unmatched: 9. This CDR3 comprises 16 residues.

This clone occurred once. The rearrangement uses TRBV19 and TRBJ2-1, with TRBD2 matching 9 bases. Germline V gene lookup returns CDR1 LNHDA and CDR2 SQIVND (reference sequence). The CDR3 totals 19 residues. With 6 bases clipped from V and 0 bases from J, the junction kept 15 bases outside the gene matches. The CDR3 is CASRSAGGGTSSSYNEQFF. Written as DNA, the CDR3 is TGTGCCAGTAGATCTGCGGGAGGGGGAACTTCTAGCTCCTACAATGAGCAGTTCTTC.

V usage is TRBV5-1 and J usage is TRBJ1-1; perhaps TRBD1 as D (5 bases). The length of the CDR3 is 16 residues. The ends were cut back, 4 bases at V and 1 base at J, with 17 bases in the middle. Germline V gene data show CDR1 as SGHRS and CDR2 as YFSETQ. In DNA form, the CDR3 reads TGCGCCAGCAGCCTACAAGGAGGGGCGAGGAACACTGAAGCTTTCTTT. This codes for CASSLQGGARNTEAFF. The variable domain in full, completed from reference TRBV5-1 and TRBJ1-1, reads KAGVTQTPRYLIKTRGQQVTLSCSPISGHRSVSWYQQTPGQGLQFLFEYFSETQRNKGNFPGRFSGRQFSNSRSEMNVSTLELGDSALYLCASSLQGGARNTEAFFGQGTRLTVV.

This clone showed up just a few times. The genes are TRBV28 and TRBJ2-1; the match to TRBD1 covers 9 bases. V was clipped by 4 bases and J by 4 bases; unmatched bases: 17. The CDR3 contains 19 residues. The germline V gene encodes CDR1 MDHEN and CDR2 SYDVKM. The CDR3 DNA sequence: TGTGCCAGCAGTTCGGTCCCGGGACAGGGAATGGTGGCGTACAATGAGCAGTTCTTC. Translated: CASSSVPGQGMVAYNEQFF.

The sample holds one count of this clone. The V call is TRBV4-3, the J call TRBJ1-2; D perhaps matches TRBD1 (5 bases). The CDR3 covers 15 residues. Germline values: CDR1 LGHNA, CDR2 YSLEER. Trimming took 4 bases from V and 2 from J, leaving 14 bases between them. CDR3 bases: TGCGCCAGCAGCCGAGGAACGGGGGACAACTATGGCTACACCTTC. It translates to CASSRGTGDNYGYTF.

The V call is TRBV18, the J call TRBJ1-1, with D possibly matching TRBD1 (5 bases). CDR3 size: 14 residues. The ends were cut back, 6 bases at V and 3 bases at J, with 14 bases in the middle. Looked up from germline, CDR1 is KGHSH and CDR2 is LQKENI. CDR3 in DNA: TGTGCCAGCTCTTTCCAGGGAGGGGACACTGAAGCTTTCTTT. This sequence encodes CASSFQGGDTEAFF.

The sample holds a few counts of this clone. The rearrangement joins TRBV9 to TRBJ2-7; 7 nucleotides match TRBD2. Germline V gives CDR1 SGDLS, CDR2 YYNGEE. There are 14 residues in the CDR3. The V gene end was trimmed by 4 bases and the J gene end by 4 bases; junction bases not matched to a gene: 8. This chain's CDR3 is CASSWGGPGYEQYF. The CDR3 region has the DNA TGTGCCAGCAGCTGGGGGGGACCGGGGTACGAGCAGTACTTC.

This chain connects TRBV2 to TRBJ1-2; 9 bases fit TRBD1. This CDR3 is 12 amino acids long. Trimming at V came to 2 bases and at J to 11 bases, leaving 3 bases not matched to a gene. Per the germline V gene, CDR1 is SNHLY and CDR2 is FYNNEI. This CDR3 is CASSERDRAYTF. CDR3 DNA sequence: TGTGCCAGCAGTGAAAGGGACAGGGCTTACACCTTC. The whole variable domain, remainder taken from reference TRBV2 and TRBJ1-2, is EPEVTQTPSHQVTQMGQEVILRCVPISNHLYFYWYRQILGQKVEFLVSFYNNEISEKSEIFDDQFSVERPDGSNFTLKIRSTKLEDSAMYFCASSERDRAYTFGSGTRLTVV.

The chain uses TRBV5-5 and TRBJ2-3, with 10 bases matching TRBD2. CDR3 size: 14 residues. Losses at the gene ends were 7 bases for V and 5 bases for J; bases not matched to a gene: 7. The germline V gene has CDR1 SGHKS and CDR2 YYEKEE (reference sequence). The CDR3 DNA sequence: TGTGCCAGCGGATTAGCGGGAGGAATAGATACGCAGTATTTT. Amino acids: CASGLAGGIDTQYF.

The genes are TRBV2 and TRBJ2-1; a weak D match, TRBD2 (5 bases). V shed 8 bases and J shed 0 bases, with 11 bases lying between them. The CDR3 covers 14 residues. From germline, CDR1 is SNHLY and CDR2 FYNNEI. The CDR3 DNA is TGTGCCAGCGGCCGGACTTCCTCCTACAATGAGCAGTTCTTC. Translating gives CASGRTSSYNEQFF. Supplemented by reference TRBV2 and TRBJ2-1, the full variable domain reads EPEVTQTPSHQVTQMGQEVILRCVPISNHLYFYWYRQILGQKVEFLVSFYNNEISEKSEIFDDQFSVERPDGSNFTLKIRSTKLEDSAMYFCASGRTSSYNEQFFGPGTRLTVL.

V gene TRBV7-9 combines with J gene TRBJ1-4, with D unclear. Germline assignment: CDR1 SEHNR and CDR2 FQNEAQ (reference sequence). V lost 0 bases and J lost 0, with 11 bases in between. This CDR3 contains 17 residues. CDR3 DNA sequence: TGTGCCAGCAGCTTAGCCAGCGGTATCGCAACTAATGAAAAACTGTTTTTT. Encoded protein: CASSLASGIATNEKLFF. The full variable domain, its missing parts supplied by reference TRBV7-9 and TRBJ1-4, is DTGVSQNPRHKITKRGQNVTFRCDPISEHNRLYWYRQTLGQGPEFLTYFQNEAQLEKSRLLSDRFSAERPKGSFSTLEIQRTEQGDSAMYLCASSLASGIATNEKLFFGSGTQLSVL.

The V gene is TRBV27, the J gene TRBJ2-1; 7 bases fit TRBD2. V shed 10 bases, J shed 4 bases, and the junction held 19 bases outside the gene matches. CDR1 MNHEY and CDR2 SMNVEV come from the germline V gene (reference sequence). The CDR3 is made up of 17 amino acids. This CDR3 reads CATSRASGLSLYNEQFF. CDR3 nucleotide sequence: TGTGCCACTTCACGGGCTAGCGGACTTTCATTGTACAATGAGCAGTTCTTC.

The V call is TRBV27, the J call TRBJ2-7; TRBD1 might be the D (5 bases). Trimming removed 6 bases at V and 2 bases at J, with 8 bases between. The germline gives CDR1 MNHEY, CDR2 SMNVEV (reference sequence). This CDR3 region has 12 residues. The CDR3 protein is CASRQGPYEQYF. CDR3 nucleotides: TGTGCCAGCAGGCAGGGCCCCTACGAGCAGTACTTC.

The chain has TRBV5-8 and TRBJ2-3, with a tentative D call TRBD2 (6 bases). Germline V gene lookup returns CDR1 SGHTS and CDR2 YDEGEE. CDR3 length equals 15 residues. V shed 2 bases and J shed 4 bases, with 14 bases lying between them. CDR3 sequence reads: CASSFGRESSDTQYF. The CDR3 DNA follows: TGTGCCAGCAGCTTTGGCCGGGAGTCCTCAGATACGCAGTATTTT.

This clone was found a few times. The J gene is TRBJ2-2, the V gene TRBV27, with D perhaps matching TRBD1 (6 bases). Trimming took off 5 bases at V and 5 bases at J, with 21 bases between the two ends. The CDR3 is made up of 17 amino acids. Germline CDR1 and CDR2: MNHEY and SMNVEV (reference sequence). The CDR3: CASSPMRGRGWTGELFF. CDR3 DNA sequence: TGTGCCAGCAGTCCCATGAGGGGTAGGGGGTGGACCGGGGAGCTGTTTTTT.

The chain recombines TRBV6-5 with TRBJ2-7; D may be TRBD2 (5 bases). The CDR3 consists of 14 residues. Germline V CDR1 and CDR2: MNHEY, SVGAGI. V was clipped by 6 bases and J by 2 bases, with 14 bases between them. The DNA for the CDR3 is TGTGCCAGCAGGTTGGACGGACTTACCTACGAGCAGTACTTC. It codes for CASRLDGLTYEQYF.

The chain uses TRBV28 and TRBJ1-2, with a possible D match to TRBD1 (6 bases). V was cut by 1 base and J by 5 bases, with 11 bases left in between. This CDR3 is built from 14 residues. Germline assignment: CDR1 MDHEN and CDR2 SYDVKM. CDR3 nucleotide sequence: TGTGCCAGCAGTTTATTACAAGGGGGTTATGGCTACACCTTC. Translation: CASSLLQGGYGYTF.

The chain couples TRBV18 to TRBJ2-1, with D possibly being TRBD2 (5 bases). The V and J ends lost 2 bases and 2 bases respectively, with 7 bases between them. The V gene's germline CDR1 is KGHSH and CDR2 LQKENI. This CDR3 comprises 14 residues. The CDR3 here is CASSPTRTYNEQFF. CDR3 in DNA: TGTGCCAGCTCACCAACTAGGACCTACAATGAGCAGTTCTTC.